Described below is a single T cell receptor beta chain sequence and its context. This CDR3 is 15 amino acids long. After removal of 3 bases from V and 2 bases from J, the junction contained 1 base not matched to a gene. Looked up from germline, CDR1 is SGHNT and CDR2 is YYREEE (reference sequence). Generated by immunoSEQ multiplex PCR, the TCRdb table keeps only in-frame clones and is missing some. The repertoire has fewer than 350,000 clones, roughly 88% of them found once; the top ten carry roughly 2%. The record originates from a study of blood T cell repertoires in COVID-19. Study-level information: The origin of the acute and convalescent COVID-19 samples was the United States, Italy and Spain. T cells, B-cell-depleted T cells, or PBMCs provided the cDNA or gDNA that served as material.

Individuals drawn from under 30 US areas were roughly 18 to 95 years old. Participant reports of clinical history set cohort assignment. The sequencing sample was made of PBMCs or T cells enriched from blood (not recorded which). The sequence came from a woman aged 40 to 55 with acute COVID-19. J is TRBJ2-5 and V is TRBV5-4, with 13 positions matching TRBD2. The CDR3 is CASSWTSGGQETQYF. In nucleotides, the CDR3 is TGTGCCAGCAGCTGGACTAGCGGGGGACAAGAGACCCAGTACTTC.